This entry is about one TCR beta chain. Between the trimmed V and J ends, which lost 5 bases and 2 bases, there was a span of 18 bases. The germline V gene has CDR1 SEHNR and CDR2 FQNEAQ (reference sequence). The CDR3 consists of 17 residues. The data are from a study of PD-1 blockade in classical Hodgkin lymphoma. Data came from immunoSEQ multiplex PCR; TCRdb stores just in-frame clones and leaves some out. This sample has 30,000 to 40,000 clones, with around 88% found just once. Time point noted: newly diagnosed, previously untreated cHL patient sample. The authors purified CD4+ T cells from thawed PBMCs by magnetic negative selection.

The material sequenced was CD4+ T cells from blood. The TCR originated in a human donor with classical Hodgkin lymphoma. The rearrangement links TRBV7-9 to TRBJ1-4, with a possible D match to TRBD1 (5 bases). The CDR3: CASSPGREGRTNEKLFF. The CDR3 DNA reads TGTGCCAGCAGCCCCGGCCGAGAGGGGCGGACTAATGAAAAACTGTTTTTT.